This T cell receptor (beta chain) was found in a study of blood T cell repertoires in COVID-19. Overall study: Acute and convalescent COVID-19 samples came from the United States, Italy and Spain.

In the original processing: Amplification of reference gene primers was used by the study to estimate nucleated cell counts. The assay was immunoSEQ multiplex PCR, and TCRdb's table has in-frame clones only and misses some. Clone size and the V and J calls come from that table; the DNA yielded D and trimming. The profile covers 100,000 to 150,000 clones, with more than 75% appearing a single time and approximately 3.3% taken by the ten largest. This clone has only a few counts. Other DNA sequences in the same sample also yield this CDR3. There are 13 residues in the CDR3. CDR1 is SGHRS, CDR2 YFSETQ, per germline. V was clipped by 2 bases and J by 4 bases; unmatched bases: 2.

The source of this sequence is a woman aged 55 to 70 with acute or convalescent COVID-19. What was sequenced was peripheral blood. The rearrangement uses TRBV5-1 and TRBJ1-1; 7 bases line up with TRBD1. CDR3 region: CASSLQGSTEAFF. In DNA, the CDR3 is TGCGCCAGCAGCTTACAGGGGAGCACTGAAGCTTTCTTT.